Below are 23 T cell receptor beta chains sequenced from a single sample in a study of Ad26.COV2.S vaccination and SARS-CoV-2 variants. Libraries were prepared by immunoSEQ multiplex PCR; TCRdb keeps only in-frame clonotypes and omits some of them. The sample yields 300,000 to 400,000 clones, approximately 86% seen once. This sample's treatment: over 15 received Ad26.COV2.S at low or high dose, single or two shots; several received placebo; per-sample allocation not given. Specimens were obtained on day 63 following the first vaccine or placebo injection. Sequencing used peripheral blood, obtained in a trial of Ad26.COV2.S vaccine versus placebo. The receptor set was obtained from a person between 18 and 60 years old who received the Ad26.COV2.S COVID-19 vaccine or a placebo.

This rearrangement joins TRBV7-2 to TRBJ1-1, with D hard to call. The V gene's germline CDR1 is SGHTA and CDR2 FQGNSA. Trimming removed 1 base from V and 10 bases from J, with 7 bases in between. This CDR3 is built from 11 residues. The CDR3 loop reads CASSLGVGAFF. CDR3 DNA sequence: TGTGCCAGCAGCTTAGGGGTAGGAGCTTTCTTT.

CDR3 protein: CASSIWHQGNTEAFF. The CDR3 region has the DNA TGTGCCAGCAGCATATGGCATCAGGGGAACACTGAAGCTTTCTTT. The chain combines TRBV7-9 with TRBJ1-1; D is possibly TRBD1 (5 bases). V was trimmed by 5 bases and J by 1 base, leaving 14 bases between them. Germline-derived CDR1 and CDR2 are SEHNR and FQNEAQ (reference sequence). The CDR3 runs to 15 residues. The complete variable domain, with remaining parts taken from reference TRBV7-9 and TRBJ1-1, reads DTGVSQNPRHKITKRGQNVTFRCDPISEHNRLYWYRQTLGQGPEFLTYFQNEAQLEKSRLLSDRFSAERPKGSFSTLEIQRTEQGDSAMYLCASSIWHQGNTEAFFGQGTRLTVV.

The rearrangement joins TRBV6-6 to TRBJ2-5; no clear D gene. CDR1 is MNHNY, CDR2 SVGAGI, per germline (reference sequence). CDR3 size: 13 residues. V was clipped by 7 bases and J by 5 bases, with 14 bases between them. CDR3 region: CASTPHFLETQYF. CDR3 in DNA: TGTGCCAGCACCCCCCACTTCTTGGAGACCCAGTACTTC.

The count of this clone is one. The chain joins TRBV12-5 to TRBJ2-2, with D perhaps matching TRBD2 (6 bases). The CDR3 is 15 amino acids. Germline V gives CDR1 LGHNT, CDR2 FRNRAP. The V end was cut by 6 bases, the J end by 7 bases, with 18 bases between. In nucleotides, the CDR3 is TGTGCTAGTGGGACCGGAGGGGCCGCGGGCGGGGAGCTGTTTTTT. The encoded protein is CASGTGGAAGGELFF.

In this sample, this clone turned up a few times. This chain joins TRBV3-1 (or the pseudogene TRBV3-2) and TRBJ1-5; no firm D call. The CDR3 totals 13 residues. Germline CDR1 and CDR2: LGHDT and YNNKEL (reference sequence). V dropped 1 base and J dropped 10 bases, with 11 bases sitting between them. CDR3 DNA sequence: TGTGCCAGCAGCCAAGGGCAAGCCGGCCCCCAGCATTTT. This codes for CASSQGQAGPQHF.

The table lists this clone with a few counts. This rearrangement joins TRBV18 to TRBJ1-1, with 11 bases matching TRBD1. V gave up 3 bases and J gave up 2 bases; unmatched junction bases: 2. The CDR3 runs to 15 residues. CDR1 is KGHSH and CDR2 is LQKENI in the germline V gene. This chain's CDR3 is CASSPGQGANTEAFF. The CDR3 DNA reads TGTGCCAGCTCACCCGGACAGGGGGCCAACACTGAAGCTTTCTTT.

In this sample, this clone turned up once. V and J are TRBV10-3 and TRBJ1-1; D call uncertain. Germline V CDR1 and CDR2: ENHRY, SYGVKD. Trimming stripped 6 bases from V and 3 bases from J, with 11 bases between. The CDR3 sequence is 13 residues long. The CDR3 nucleotides read TGTGCCATCAGACTAAGAAGAGACACTGAAGCTTTCTTT. Its translation: CAIRLRRDTEAFF.

The chain carries TRBV30 and TRBJ2-2; D call uncertain. CDR3 length: 14 amino acids. V lost 0 bases, J lost 6 bases, and 11 bases lay in between. The V gene's germline CDR1 is GTSNPN and CDR2 SVGIG (reference sequence). CDR3 region: CAWSVRTVSGELFF. CDR3 DNA sequence: TGTGCCTGGAGTGTTCGGACCGTCTCCGGGGAGCTGTTTTTT.

The chain combines TRBV9 with TRBJ1-1, with 8 bases fitting TRBD1. Germline V lookup: CDR1 SGDLS, CDR2 YYNGEE. The CDR3 consists of 14 residues. V was pared by 4 bases and J by 4 bases, with 6 bases of the junction left unmatched. CDR3 residues: CASSPETGVTEAFF. Written as DNA, the CDR3 is TGTGCCAGCAGCCCAGAGACAGGGGTCACTGAAGCTTTCTTT.

CDR3 in DNA: TGCGCCAGCGCGAGGCAGGCGAACACCGGGGAGCTGTTTTTT. Protein: CASARQANTGELFF. The J gene is TRBJ2-2, the V gene TRBV4-3; no definite D call. V lost 8 bases to trimming and J lost 0 bases, with 10 bases between them. CDR3 length: 14 residues. Germline-derived CDR1 and CDR2 are LGHNA and YSLEER.

V gene TRBV6-5 combines with J gene TRBJ1-4, with D possibly being TRBD1 (6 bases). This CDR3 has 14 amino acids. Germline assignment: CDR1 MNHEY and CDR2 SVGAGI. The V end was cut by 7 bases, the J end by 4 bases, with 13 bases between. The CDR3 is CASKMDRLNEKLFF. CDR3 in DNA: TGTGCCAGCAAAATGGACAGACTTAATGAAAAACTGTTTTTT.

The sample holds a few counts of this clone. This sequence joins TRBV10-1 and TRBJ2-7; the match to TRBD1 covers 8 bases. This CDR3 contains 15 residues. Losses at the gene ends were 3 bases for V and 6 bases for J; bases not matched to a gene: 10. Germline loops: CDR1 WNHNN, CDR2 SYGVQD (reference sequence). This CDR3 is CASSESGGQRCEQYF. The CDR3, as DNA: TGCGCCAGCAGTGAATCAGGGGGCCAAAGGTGCGAGCAGTACTTC.

This clone was picked up a small number of times. V gene TRBV5-1 combines with J gene TRBJ2-5; D possibly corresponds to TRBD2 (6 bases). Per germline, CDR1 SGHRS and CDR2 YFSETQ. V gave up 2 bases and J gave up 3 bases, with 14 bases separating them. The CDR3 covers 15 residues. CDR3 nucleotide sequence: TGCGCCAGCAGCTTTCGGCCAGGGAGGAAAGAGACCCAGTACTTC. It specifies CASSFRPGRKETQYF.

The chain employs TRBV6-5 and TRBJ2-1; D is perhaps TRBD1 or TRBD2 (5 bases each). V dropped 5 bases and J dropped 8 bases, with 16 bases sitting between them. Germline V gene lookup returns CDR1 MNHEY and CDR2 SVGAGI. The CDR3 spans 14 residues. DNA of the CDR3: TGTGCCAGCAGTCGGGGCCGTCTCGCGGATGAGCAGTTCTTC. Translating gives CASSRGRLADEQFF.

This chain connects TRBV7-9 to TRBJ1-5; the D is unclear. The CDR3 is 12 amino acids. The germline gives CDR1 SEHNR, CDR2 FQNEAQ (reference sequence). V lost 1 base and J 8 bases, leaving 6 bases between the germline ends. The CDR3 coding sequence is TGTGCCAGCAGCTTAGGCCTGAAGCCCCAGCATTTT. Translating gives CASSLGLKPQHF.

The V and J genes are TRBV4-2 and TRBJ1-5; the D is unclear. This CDR3 comprises 15 residues. Trimming stripped 4 bases from V and 3 bases from J, with 13 bases between. Germline V CDR1 and CDR2: LGHNA, YNFKEQ. CDR3 nucleotides: TGTGCCAGCAGCCCCCGGCATGCCGTCAATCAGCCCCAGCATTTT. Translation gives CASSPRHAVNQPQHF.

In its sample, this clone was seen once. The chain joins TRBV7-2 to TRBJ2-7; a possible D gene is TRBD2 (6 bases). Trimming removed 0 bases at V and 6 bases at J, with 12 bases between. The CDR3 is 14 residues long. Germline V CDR1 and CDR2: SGHTA, FQGNSA. The CDR3 protein is CASSLAGRRAEQYF. The CDR3 nucleotides are TGTGCCAGCAGCTTAGCGGGGAGGCGAGCCGAGCAGTACTTC.

This clone was detected once. The genes are TRBV5-1 and TRBJ2-3; a possible D gene is TRBD1 (6 bases). The CDR3 has 16 amino acids. CDR1 SGHRS and CDR2 YFSETQ come from the germline V gene. Trimming took off 3 bases at V and 0 bases at J, with 14 bases between the two ends. CDR3 region: CASSWGTRKSTDTQYF. In DNA form, the CDR3 reads TGCGCCAGCAGCTGGGGGACACGAAAGAGCACAGATACGCAGTATTTT.

The rearrangement joins TRBV4-1 to TRBJ2-5, with D uncertain. In germline, CDR1 is MGHRA, CDR2 YSYEKL. V dropped 1 base and J dropped 1 base, with 7 bases sitting between them. The CDR3 sequence is 14 residues long. CDR3 amino acids: CASSQAPLQETQYF. Written as DNA, the CDR3 is TGCGCCAGCAGCCAAGCCCCCCTCCAAGAGACCCAGTACTTC.

The V call is TRBV4-1, the J call TRBJ2-5; D may match TRBD1 or TRBD2 (6 bases each). V gave up 4 bases and J gave up 2 bases, with 17 bases separating them. The CDR3 extends over 16 amino acids. Per the germline V gene, CDR1 is MGHRA and CDR2 is YSYEKL. CDR3 region: CASSPRGGTFQETQYF. The CDR3 nucleotides read TGCGCCAGCAGCCCAAGAGGGGGGACCTTTCAAGAGACCCAGTACTTC.

The genes are TRBV4-3 and TRBJ1-2, with 7 bases that match TRBD1. The V gene's germline CDR1 is LGHNA and CDR2 YSLEER. This CDR3 is 15 amino acids long. The J segment lost 3 bases and the V segment lost 4 bases, leaving 8 bases of the junction unmatched. CDR3 DNA: TGCGCCAGCAGCCGAGACAGGGAATTGGACTATGGCTACACCTTC. Translation: CASSRDRELDYGYTF.

This sequence joins TRBV5-1 and TRBJ1-5; no reliable D call. Germline CDR1 SGHRS, CDR2 YFSETQ. The germline V and J ends were trimmed by 0 bases and 7 bases, with 11 bases remaining between them. The CDR3 is 14 residues long. The CDR3 is CASSLEGDGQPQHF. CDR3 in DNA: TGCGCCAGCAGCTTGGAGGGCGATGGGCAGCCCCAGCATTTT.

The chain has TRBV3-1 (or the pseudogene TRBV3-2) and TRBJ2-2, with unresolved D. The CDR3 spans 15 residues. Germline V gene lookup returns CDR1 LGHDT and CDR2 YNNKEL (reference sequence). V was clipped by 4 bases and J by 4 bases, with 13 bases between them. The chain's CDR3 is CASSPIRSSTGELFF. The CDR3 coding sequence is TGTGCCAGCAGCCCTATCAGGAGTAGCACCGGGGAGCTGTTTTTT.